This TCR beta chain was sequenced for a study of blood T cell repertoires in COVID-19. Some clones are missing from TCRdb's copy, which holds only in-frame ones; the method was immunoSEQ multiplex PCR. The data contain tens of thousands of clones, roughly 87% of them singletons. The sample holds a few counts of this clone. Germline V CDR1 and CDR2: SGHNT, YYREEE (reference sequence). This CDR3 spans 14 amino acids. Sequenced: peripheral blood. The origin of this receptor is an older woman with acute or convalescent COVID-19. This chain connects TRBV5-4 to TRBJ1-5; 9 bases are shared with TRBD1. The CDR3 DNA follows: TGTGGGGGGACAGGGCTAACGAGCAATCAGCCCCAGCATTTT. Residues: CGGTGLTSNQPQHF.